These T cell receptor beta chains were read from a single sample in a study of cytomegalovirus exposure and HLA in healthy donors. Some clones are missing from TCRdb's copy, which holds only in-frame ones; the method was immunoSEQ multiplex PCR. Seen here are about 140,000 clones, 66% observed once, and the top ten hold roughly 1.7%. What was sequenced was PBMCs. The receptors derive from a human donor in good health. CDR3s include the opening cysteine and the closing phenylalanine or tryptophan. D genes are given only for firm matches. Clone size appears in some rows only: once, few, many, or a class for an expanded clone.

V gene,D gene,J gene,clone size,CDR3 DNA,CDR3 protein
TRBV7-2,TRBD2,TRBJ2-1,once,TGTGCCAGCAGCTTAGTTAGGACTAGCTCCTACAATGAGCAGTTCTTC,CASSLVRTSSYNEQFF
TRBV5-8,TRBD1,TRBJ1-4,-,TGTGCCAGCAGCTTGGGACAGGGCGCTAATGAAAAACTGTTTTTT,CASSLGQGANEKLFF
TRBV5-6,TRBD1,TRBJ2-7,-,TGTGCCAGCAGCTTTGGGACAGGTTGGACCTACGAGCAGTACTTC,CASSFGTGWTYEQYF
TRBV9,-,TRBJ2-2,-,TGTGCCAGCAGACGCGGGAACACCGGGGAGCTGTTTTTT,CASRRGNTGELFF
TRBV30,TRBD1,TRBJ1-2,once,TGTGCCTGGATCTTCGTGGGACAGCAGATCGTAAGCTACACCTTC,CAWIFVGQQIVSYTF
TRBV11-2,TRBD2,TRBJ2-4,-,TGTGCCAGCAGCTCCACTAGCGGGGCCGGTCGGCGCAACATTCAGTACTTC,CASSSTSGAGRRNIQYF
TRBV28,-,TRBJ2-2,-,TGTGCCAGCAGTTTCAGGGTAACCGGGGAGCTGTTTTTT,CASSFRVTGELFF
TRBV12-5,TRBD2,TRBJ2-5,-,TGTGCTAGTGGTTTGGTCTTGGGACTAGCGGGAGTGGAGACCCAGTACTTC,CASGLVLGLAGVETQYF
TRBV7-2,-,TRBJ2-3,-,TGTGCCAGCAGCTCTATGGTGACACAGGAAGATACGCAGTATTTT,CASSSMVTQEDTQYF
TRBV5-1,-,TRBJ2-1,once,TGCGCCAGCAGCCCTGCGGGTGGAGAGCAGTTCTTC,CASSPAGGEQFF
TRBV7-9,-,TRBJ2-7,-,TGTGCCAGCAGCTTACCTAGCGCTTACGAGCAGTACTTC,CASSLPSAYEQYF
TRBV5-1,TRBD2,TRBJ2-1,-,TGCGCCAGCAGCTTACCGGGACTAGGCAACTACAATGAGCAGTTCTTC,CASSLPGLGNYNEQFF
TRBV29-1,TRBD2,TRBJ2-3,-,TGCAGCGTTGAACCTAGCGGGGCCGAAGATACGCAGTATTTT,CSVEPSGAEDTQYF
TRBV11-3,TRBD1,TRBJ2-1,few,TGTGCCAGCAGCTTAGGTGGGACAGATTACTACAATGAGCAGTTCTTC,CASSLGGTDYYNEQFF
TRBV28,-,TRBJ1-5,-,TGTGCCAGCTCCGGACAGCCTAATCAGCCCCAGCATTTT,CASSGQPNQPQHF
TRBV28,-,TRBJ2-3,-,TGTGCCAGCAGTTCTCCAGATACGCAGTATTTT,CASSSPDTQYF
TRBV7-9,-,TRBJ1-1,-,TGTGCCAGCAGCTTATCGGGAACGGGGAGGGTCACTGAAGCTTTCTTT,CASSLSGTGRVTEAFF
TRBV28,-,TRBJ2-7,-,TGTGCCAGCAGTTTAAGGAAGGCAGCGTCCTACGAGCAGTACTTC,CASSLRKAASYEQYF
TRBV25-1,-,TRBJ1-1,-,TGTGCCAGCAGTGGGACAGCGAACACTGAAGCTTTCTTT,CASSGTANTEAFF
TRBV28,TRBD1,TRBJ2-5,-,TGTGCCAGCAGTCCGCCACAGGGGTGGGAGACCCAGTACTTC,CASSPPQGWETQYF
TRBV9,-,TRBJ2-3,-,TGTGCCAGCAGCGGGGACTCAGGGGATACGCAGTATTTT,CASSGDSGDTQYF
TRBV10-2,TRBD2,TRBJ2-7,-,TGCGCCAGCAGTGAGCCCATAAGCGGGAGTTTTTACGAGCAGTACTTC,CASSEPISGSFYEQYF
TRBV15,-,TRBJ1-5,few,TGTGCCACCAGCAGAGATACAGCCTTGAGGAGTTGGAGGACGCCCCAGCATTTT,CATSRDTALRSWRTPQHF
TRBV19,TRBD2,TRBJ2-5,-,TGTGCCAGTAGTATAGCGGTGGCTAGCGGGAGCGGTAGTGGGAAAGAGACCCAGTACTTC,CASSIAVASGSGSGKETQYF
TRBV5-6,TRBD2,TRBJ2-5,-,TGTGCCAGCAGCTTGTGGCTGACTAGCGGGAGGGCATCGGAGACCCAGTACTTC,CASSLWLTSGRASETQYF
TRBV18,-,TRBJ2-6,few,TGTGCCAGCTCCCCCAGATCTGGGGCCAACGTCCTGACTTTC,CASSPRSGANVLTF
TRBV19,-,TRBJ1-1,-,TGTGCCAGTAGTAATCAAGGACTGTCTATCGCTGAAGCTTTCTTT,CASSNQGLSIAEAFF
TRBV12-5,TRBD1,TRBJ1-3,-,TGTGCTAGTGGTTTGGTACTAGGGGGCTTGAGTGGAAACACCATATATTTT,CASGLVLGGLSGNTIYF
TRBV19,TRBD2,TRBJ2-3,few,TGTGCCAGTTCGGGACTAGCGGCCCAAGATACGCAGTATTTT,CASSGLAAQDTQYF
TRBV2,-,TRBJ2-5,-,TGTGCCAGCAGGGCGACTAGGATAGGTCAAGAGACCCAGTACTTC,CASRATRIGQETQYF
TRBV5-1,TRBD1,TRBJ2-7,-,TGCGCCAGCAGCTATAGACAGGGGGCAAACGAGCAGTACTTC,CASSYRQGANEQYF
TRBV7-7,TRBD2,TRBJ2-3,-,TGTGCTAGCAGCTTAGGACTAGCGGGAGGTGCAGATACGCAGTATTTT,CASSLGLAGGADTQYF
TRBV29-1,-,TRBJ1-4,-,TGCAGCGTTGTAGGGAGGGGGGATGAAAAACTGTTTTTT,CSVVGRGDEKLFF
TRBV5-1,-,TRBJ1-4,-,TGCGCCAGCAGCTTGGGGTCAGGATCTGATGAAAAACTGTTTTTT,CASSLGSGSDEKLFF
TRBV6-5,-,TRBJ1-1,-,TGTGCCAGCTGCATGAGGGGGATGTCGACTGAAGCTTTCTTT,CASCMRGMSTEAFF
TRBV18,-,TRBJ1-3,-,TGTGCCAGCTCACCAAACCGAGCAGGATCTGGAAACACCATATATTTT,CASSPNRAGSGNTIYF
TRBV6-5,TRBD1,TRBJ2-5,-,TGTGCCAGCAGTCGGGGACAGGGGGCGCCTGAGACCCAGTACTTC,CASSRGQGAPETQYF
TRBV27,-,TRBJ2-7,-,TGTGCCAGCAGTCCACCACTCCTACGAGAGCAGTACTTC,CASSPPLLREQYF
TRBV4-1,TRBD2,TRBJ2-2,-,TGCGCCAGCAGCCAAGATGGGCTAGCGGGGACGAACACCGGGGAGCTGTTTTTT,CASSQDGLAGTNTGELFF